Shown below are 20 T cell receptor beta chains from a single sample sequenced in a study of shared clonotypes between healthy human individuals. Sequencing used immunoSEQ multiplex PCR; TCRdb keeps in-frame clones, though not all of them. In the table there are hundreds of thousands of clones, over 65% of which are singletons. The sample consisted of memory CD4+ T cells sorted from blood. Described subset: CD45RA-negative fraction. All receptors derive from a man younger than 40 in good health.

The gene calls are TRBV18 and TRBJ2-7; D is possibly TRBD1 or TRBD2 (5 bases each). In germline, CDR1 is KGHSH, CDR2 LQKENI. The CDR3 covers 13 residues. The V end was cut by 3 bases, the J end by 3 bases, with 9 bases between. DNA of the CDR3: TGTGCCAGCTCACCGGGGACCGACTACGAGCAGTACTTC. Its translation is CASSPGTDYEQYF.

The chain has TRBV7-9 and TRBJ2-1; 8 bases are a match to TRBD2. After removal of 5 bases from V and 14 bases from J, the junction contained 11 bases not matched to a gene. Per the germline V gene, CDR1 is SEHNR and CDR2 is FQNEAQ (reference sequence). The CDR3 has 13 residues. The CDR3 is CASSGWKREIKFF. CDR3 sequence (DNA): TGTGCCAGCAGCGGGTGGAAGCGGGAGATTAAGTTCTTC.

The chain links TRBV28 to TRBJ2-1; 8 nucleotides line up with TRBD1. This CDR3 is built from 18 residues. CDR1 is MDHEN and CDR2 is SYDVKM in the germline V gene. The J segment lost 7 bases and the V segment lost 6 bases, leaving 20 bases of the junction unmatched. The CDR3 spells CASRTKGPGTGIRNEQFF. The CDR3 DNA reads TGTGCCAGCAGAACTAAGGGCCCCGGGACAGGCATCCGTAATGAGCAGTTCTTC.

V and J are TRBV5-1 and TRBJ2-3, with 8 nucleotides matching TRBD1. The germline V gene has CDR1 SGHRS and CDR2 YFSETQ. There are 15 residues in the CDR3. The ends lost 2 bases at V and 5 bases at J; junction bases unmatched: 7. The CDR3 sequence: CASSFTGQGGDTQYF. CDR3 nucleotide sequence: TGCGCCAGCAGCTTTACTGGACAGGGTGGAGATACGCAGTATTTT.

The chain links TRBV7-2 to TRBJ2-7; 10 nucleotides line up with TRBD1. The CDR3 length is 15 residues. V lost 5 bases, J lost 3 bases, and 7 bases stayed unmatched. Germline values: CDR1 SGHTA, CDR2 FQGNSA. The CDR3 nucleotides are TGTGCCAGCAGCCCTATGGGACAGGGGATCTACGAGCAGTACTTC. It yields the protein CASSPMGQGIYEQYF.

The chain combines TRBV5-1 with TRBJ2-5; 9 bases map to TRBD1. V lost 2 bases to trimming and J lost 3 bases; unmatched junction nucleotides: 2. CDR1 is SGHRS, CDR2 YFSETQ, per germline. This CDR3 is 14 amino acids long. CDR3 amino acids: CASSLQGAEETQYF. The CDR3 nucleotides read TGCGCCAGCAGCTTACAGGGGGCGGAAGAGACCCAGTACTTC.

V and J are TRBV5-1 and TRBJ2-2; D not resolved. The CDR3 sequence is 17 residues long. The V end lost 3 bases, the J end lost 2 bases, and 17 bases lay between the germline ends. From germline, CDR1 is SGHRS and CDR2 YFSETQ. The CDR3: CASSSTPTELNTGELFF. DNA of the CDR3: TGCGCCAGCAGCTCCACGCCTACCGAACTAAACACCGGGGAGCTGTTTTTT.

The CDR3 DNA sequence: TGTGCCAGCAAGCGCCGAGAGGGAGTCGAGACCTACGAGCAGTACTTC. This translates into CASKRREGVETYEQYF. J is TRBJ2-7 and V is TRBV2; D is possibly TRBD2 (5 bases). Germline-derived CDR1 and CDR2 are SNHLY and FYNNEI. With 7 bases removed from V and 2 bases from J, the gap between germline ends came to 21 bases. The CDR3 is made up of 16 amino acids.

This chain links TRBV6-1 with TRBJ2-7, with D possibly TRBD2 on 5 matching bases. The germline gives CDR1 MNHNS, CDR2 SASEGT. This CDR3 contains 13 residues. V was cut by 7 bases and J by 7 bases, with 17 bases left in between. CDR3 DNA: TGTGCCAGCAATGTCGAGGGCAGAGGGGAGCAGTACTTC. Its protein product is CASNVEGRGEQYF.

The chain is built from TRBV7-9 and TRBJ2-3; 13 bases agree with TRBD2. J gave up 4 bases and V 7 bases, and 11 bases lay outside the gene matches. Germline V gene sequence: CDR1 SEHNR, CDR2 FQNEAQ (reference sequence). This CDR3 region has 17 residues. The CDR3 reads CASTRAGLAGDSDTQYF. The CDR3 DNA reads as TGTGCCAGCACTCGCGCTGGACTAGCGGGAGACTCAGATACGCAGTATTTT.

CDR3 sequence (DNA): TGTGCCAGTAGTACCAGACCGGGACAGACCCCCACAGATACGCAGTATTTT. Translation gives CASSTRPGQTPTDTQYF. The J gene is TRBJ2-3, the V gene TRBV19; 7 bases are a match to TRBD1. This CDR3 spans 17 amino acids. V lost 4 bases, J lost 2 bases, and 12 bases stayed unmatched. Germline CDR1 and CDR2: LNHDA and SQIVND (reference sequence).

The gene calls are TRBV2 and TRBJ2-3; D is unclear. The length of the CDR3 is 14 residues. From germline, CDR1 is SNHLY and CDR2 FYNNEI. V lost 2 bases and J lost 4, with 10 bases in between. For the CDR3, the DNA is TGTGCCAGCAGTGAAAACCTCATACCAGATACGCAGTATTTT. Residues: CASSENLIPDTQYF.

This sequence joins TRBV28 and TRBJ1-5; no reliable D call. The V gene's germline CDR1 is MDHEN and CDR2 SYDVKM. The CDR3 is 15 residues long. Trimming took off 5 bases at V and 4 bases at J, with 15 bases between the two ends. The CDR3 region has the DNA TGTGCCAGCAGTGATGGGAGGGTTGGGAATCAGCCCCAGCATTTT. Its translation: CASSDGRVGNQPQHF.

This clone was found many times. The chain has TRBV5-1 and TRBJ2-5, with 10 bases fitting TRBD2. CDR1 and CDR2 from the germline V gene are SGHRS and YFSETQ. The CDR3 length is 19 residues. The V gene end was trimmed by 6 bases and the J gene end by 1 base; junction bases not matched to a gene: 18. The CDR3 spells CASTVYLLAGGGIQETQYF. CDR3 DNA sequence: TGCGCCAGCACTGTCTACCTATTAGCGGGAGGAGGAATCCAAGAGACCCAGTACTTC.

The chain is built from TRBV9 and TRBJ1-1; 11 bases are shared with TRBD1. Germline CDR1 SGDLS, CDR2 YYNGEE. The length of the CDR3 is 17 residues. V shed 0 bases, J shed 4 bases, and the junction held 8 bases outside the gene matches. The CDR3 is CASSVGPGQGAGTEAFF. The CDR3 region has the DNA TGTGCCAGCAGCGTAGGTCCCGGACAGGGGGCTGGCACTGAAGCTTTCTTT.

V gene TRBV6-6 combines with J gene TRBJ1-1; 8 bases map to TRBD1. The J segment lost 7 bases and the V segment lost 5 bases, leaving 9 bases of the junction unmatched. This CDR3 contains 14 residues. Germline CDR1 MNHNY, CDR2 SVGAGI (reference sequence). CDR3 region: CASSPGTGSLEAFF. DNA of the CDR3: TGTGCCAGCAGTCCCGGGACAGGTAGTCTTGAAGCTTTCTTT.

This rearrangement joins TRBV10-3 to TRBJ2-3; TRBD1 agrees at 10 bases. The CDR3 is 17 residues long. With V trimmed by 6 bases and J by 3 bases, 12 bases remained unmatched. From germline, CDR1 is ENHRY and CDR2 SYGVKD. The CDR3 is CAIRSPGQGRGTDTQYF. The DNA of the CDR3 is TGTGCCATCAGGTCCCCGGGACAGGGGAGGGGAACAGATACGCAGTATTTT.

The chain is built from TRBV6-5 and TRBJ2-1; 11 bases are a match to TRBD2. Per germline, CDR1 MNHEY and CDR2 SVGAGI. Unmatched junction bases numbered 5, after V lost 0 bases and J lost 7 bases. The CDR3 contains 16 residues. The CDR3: CASSYSSASGRNEQFF. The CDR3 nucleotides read TGTGCCAGCAGTTACTCTTCGGCTAGCGGGAGGAATGAGCAGTTCTTC.

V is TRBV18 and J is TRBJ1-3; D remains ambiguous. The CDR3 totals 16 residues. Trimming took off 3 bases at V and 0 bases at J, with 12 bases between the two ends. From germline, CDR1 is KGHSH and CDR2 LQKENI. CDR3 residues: CASSPQLPDSGNTIYF. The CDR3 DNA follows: TGTGCCAGCTCACCTCAGCTCCCTGACTCTGGAAACACCATATATTTT.

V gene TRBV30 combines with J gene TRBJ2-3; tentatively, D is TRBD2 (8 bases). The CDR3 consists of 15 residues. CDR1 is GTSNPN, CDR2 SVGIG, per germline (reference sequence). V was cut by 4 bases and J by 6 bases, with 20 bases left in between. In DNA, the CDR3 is TGTGCCTGGACCGTAGGGGGCGGGAGGAAGGATACGCAGTATTTT. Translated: CAWTVGGGRKDTQYF.